The following is a T cell receptor (beta chain) sequence with its context. Its antigen remains unidentified. The read stops 3 residues short of the end of the CDR3; the missing end is completed from the germline J gene. Germline CDR1 reads MGHRA; CDR2 reads YSYEKL. V was cut by 8 bases and J by 6 bases, with 14 bases left in between. The CDR3 has 12 amino acids. These data are taken from a study of T cells in women clearing cervical HPV infection. Study findings and constraints: TRBV6-7 relative abundance averaged about 0.1% in cases and 0.16% in controls.

Some clones are missing from TCRdb's copy, which holds only in-frame ones; the method was immunoSEQ multiplex PCR. The table lists about 29,000 clones. This chain joins TRBV4-1 and TRBJ2-7; unclear D gene. Input material: blood buffy coat. This TCR was recovered from a woman aged 18-69 years with a cervical HPV16 infection that either progressed to CIN3+ or cleared (not recorded which). The sequenced part of the CDR3 DNA is TGCGCCAGCTCTGACCGGAAGGGCGAG. It yields the protein CASSDRKGE. The CDR3, in full, reads CASSDRKGEQYF.